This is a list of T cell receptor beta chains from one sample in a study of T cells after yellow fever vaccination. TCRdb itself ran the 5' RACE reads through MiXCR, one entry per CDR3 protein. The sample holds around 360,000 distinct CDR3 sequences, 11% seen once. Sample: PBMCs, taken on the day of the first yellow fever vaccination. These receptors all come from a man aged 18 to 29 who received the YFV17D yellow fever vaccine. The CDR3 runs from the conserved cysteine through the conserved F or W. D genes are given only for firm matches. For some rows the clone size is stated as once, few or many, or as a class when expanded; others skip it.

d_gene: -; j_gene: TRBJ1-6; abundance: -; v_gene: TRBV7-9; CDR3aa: CASKPLSSGLTNSPLHF; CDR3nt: TGTGCCAGCAAGCCTCTAAGCTCGGGACTGACCAATTCACCCCTCCACTTT
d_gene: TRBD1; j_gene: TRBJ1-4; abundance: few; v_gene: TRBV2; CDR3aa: CASRELQGAGEKLFF; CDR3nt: TGTGCCAGCAGAGAGCTCCAGGGGGCCGGTGAAAAACTGTTTTTT
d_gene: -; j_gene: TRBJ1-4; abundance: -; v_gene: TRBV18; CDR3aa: CASSPRGWTNEKLFF; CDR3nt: TGTGCCAGCTCACCAAGAGGCTGGACTAATGAAAAACTGTTTTTT
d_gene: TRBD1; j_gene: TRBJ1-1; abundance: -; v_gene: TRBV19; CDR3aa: CASTHRQGKNTEAFF; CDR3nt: TGTGCCAGTACCCATCGACAGGGTAAGAACACTGAAGCTTTCTTT
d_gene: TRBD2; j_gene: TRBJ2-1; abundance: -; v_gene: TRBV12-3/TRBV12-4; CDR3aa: CASSYSGGRQFF; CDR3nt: TGTGCCAGCAGTTACAGCGGGGGGCGTCAGTTCTTC
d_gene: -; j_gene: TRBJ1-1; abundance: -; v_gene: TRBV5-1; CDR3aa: CASSRTAMNTEAFF; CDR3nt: TGCGCCAGCAGCCGGACAGCCATGAACACTGAAGCTTTCTTT
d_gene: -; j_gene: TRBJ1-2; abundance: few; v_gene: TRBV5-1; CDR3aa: CASSFGLYGYTF; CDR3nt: TGCGCCAGCAGCTTCGGACTATACGGCTACACCTTC
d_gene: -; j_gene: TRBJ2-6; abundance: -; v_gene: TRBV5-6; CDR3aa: CAISSGVPSGANVLTF; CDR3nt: TGTGCCATCAGCTCCGGGGTACCTTCTGGGGCCAACGTCCTGACTTTC
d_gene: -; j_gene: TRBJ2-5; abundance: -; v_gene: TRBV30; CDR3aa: CAWSVGIGWETQYF; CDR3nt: TGTGCCTGGAGTGTGGGAATCGGATGGGAGACCCAGTACTTC
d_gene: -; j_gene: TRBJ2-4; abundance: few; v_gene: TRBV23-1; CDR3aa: CASSQKGTLAKNIQYF; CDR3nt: TGCGCCAGCAGTCAAAAGGGGACTCTAGCCAAAAACATTCAGTACTTC
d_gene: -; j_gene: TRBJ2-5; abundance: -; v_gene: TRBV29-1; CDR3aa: CSVGWGQEETQYF; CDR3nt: TGCAGCGTCGGTTGGGGACAAGAAGAGACCCAGTACTTC
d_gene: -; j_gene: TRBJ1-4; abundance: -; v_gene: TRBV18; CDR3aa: CASSPGADEKLFF; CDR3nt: TGTGCCAGCTCACCAGGGGCGGATGAAAAACTGTTTTTT
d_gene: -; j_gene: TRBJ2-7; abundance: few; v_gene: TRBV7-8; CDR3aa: CASSLAPGGAYEQYF; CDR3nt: TGTGCCAGCAGCTTAGCGCCCGGGGGCGCATACGAGCAGTACTTC
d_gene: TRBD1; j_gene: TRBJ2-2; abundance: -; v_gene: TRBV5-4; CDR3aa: CASSFTTGQGTGELFF; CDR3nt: TGTGCCAGCAGCTTCACGACGGGACAGGGGACCGGGGAGCTGTTTTTT
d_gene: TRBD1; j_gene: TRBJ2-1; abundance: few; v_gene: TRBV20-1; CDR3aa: CSARDPQGDEQFF; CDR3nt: TGCAGTGCTAGAGACCCACAGGGGGATGAGCAGTTCTTC
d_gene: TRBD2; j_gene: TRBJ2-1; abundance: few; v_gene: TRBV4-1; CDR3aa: CASSQVLVAGYNEQFF; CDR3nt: TGCGCCAGCAGCCAAGTATTAGTAGCGGGGTACAATGAGCAGTTCTTC
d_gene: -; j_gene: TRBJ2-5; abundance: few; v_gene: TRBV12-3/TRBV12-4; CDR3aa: CASSLGQGRVGTQYF; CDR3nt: TGTGCCAGCAGTTTAGGTCAGGGGAGGGTCGGGACCCAGTACTTC
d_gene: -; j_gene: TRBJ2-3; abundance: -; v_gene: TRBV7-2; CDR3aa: CASSRGVGATQYF; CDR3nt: TGTGCCAGCAGTCGAGGCGTGGGGGCAACGCAGTATTTT
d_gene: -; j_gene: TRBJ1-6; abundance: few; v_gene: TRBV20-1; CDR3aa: CSARDGRYPVNSPLHF; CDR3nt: TGCAGTGCTAGAGATGGGAGATACCCCGTTAATTCACCCCTCCACTTT
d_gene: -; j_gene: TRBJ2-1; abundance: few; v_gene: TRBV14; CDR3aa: CASSQKQGQSYNEQFF; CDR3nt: TGTGCCAGCAGCCAGAAACAGGGCCAATCTTACAATGAGCAGTTCTTC
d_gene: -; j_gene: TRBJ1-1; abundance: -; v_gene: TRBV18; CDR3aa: CASSPFRGTEAFF; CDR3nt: TGTGCCAGCTCACCATTTAGGGGCACTGAAGCTTTCTTT
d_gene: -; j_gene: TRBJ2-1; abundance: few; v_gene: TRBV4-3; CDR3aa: CASSHDGQFSYNEQFF; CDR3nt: TGCGCCAGCAGCCACGACGGGCAGTTCTCCTACAATGAGCAGTTCTTC
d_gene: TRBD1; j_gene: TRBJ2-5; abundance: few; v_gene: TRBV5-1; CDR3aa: CASSLGDRGTQETQYF; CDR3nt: TGCGCCAGCAGCTTGGGGGACAGGGGCACCCAAGAGACCCAGTACTTC